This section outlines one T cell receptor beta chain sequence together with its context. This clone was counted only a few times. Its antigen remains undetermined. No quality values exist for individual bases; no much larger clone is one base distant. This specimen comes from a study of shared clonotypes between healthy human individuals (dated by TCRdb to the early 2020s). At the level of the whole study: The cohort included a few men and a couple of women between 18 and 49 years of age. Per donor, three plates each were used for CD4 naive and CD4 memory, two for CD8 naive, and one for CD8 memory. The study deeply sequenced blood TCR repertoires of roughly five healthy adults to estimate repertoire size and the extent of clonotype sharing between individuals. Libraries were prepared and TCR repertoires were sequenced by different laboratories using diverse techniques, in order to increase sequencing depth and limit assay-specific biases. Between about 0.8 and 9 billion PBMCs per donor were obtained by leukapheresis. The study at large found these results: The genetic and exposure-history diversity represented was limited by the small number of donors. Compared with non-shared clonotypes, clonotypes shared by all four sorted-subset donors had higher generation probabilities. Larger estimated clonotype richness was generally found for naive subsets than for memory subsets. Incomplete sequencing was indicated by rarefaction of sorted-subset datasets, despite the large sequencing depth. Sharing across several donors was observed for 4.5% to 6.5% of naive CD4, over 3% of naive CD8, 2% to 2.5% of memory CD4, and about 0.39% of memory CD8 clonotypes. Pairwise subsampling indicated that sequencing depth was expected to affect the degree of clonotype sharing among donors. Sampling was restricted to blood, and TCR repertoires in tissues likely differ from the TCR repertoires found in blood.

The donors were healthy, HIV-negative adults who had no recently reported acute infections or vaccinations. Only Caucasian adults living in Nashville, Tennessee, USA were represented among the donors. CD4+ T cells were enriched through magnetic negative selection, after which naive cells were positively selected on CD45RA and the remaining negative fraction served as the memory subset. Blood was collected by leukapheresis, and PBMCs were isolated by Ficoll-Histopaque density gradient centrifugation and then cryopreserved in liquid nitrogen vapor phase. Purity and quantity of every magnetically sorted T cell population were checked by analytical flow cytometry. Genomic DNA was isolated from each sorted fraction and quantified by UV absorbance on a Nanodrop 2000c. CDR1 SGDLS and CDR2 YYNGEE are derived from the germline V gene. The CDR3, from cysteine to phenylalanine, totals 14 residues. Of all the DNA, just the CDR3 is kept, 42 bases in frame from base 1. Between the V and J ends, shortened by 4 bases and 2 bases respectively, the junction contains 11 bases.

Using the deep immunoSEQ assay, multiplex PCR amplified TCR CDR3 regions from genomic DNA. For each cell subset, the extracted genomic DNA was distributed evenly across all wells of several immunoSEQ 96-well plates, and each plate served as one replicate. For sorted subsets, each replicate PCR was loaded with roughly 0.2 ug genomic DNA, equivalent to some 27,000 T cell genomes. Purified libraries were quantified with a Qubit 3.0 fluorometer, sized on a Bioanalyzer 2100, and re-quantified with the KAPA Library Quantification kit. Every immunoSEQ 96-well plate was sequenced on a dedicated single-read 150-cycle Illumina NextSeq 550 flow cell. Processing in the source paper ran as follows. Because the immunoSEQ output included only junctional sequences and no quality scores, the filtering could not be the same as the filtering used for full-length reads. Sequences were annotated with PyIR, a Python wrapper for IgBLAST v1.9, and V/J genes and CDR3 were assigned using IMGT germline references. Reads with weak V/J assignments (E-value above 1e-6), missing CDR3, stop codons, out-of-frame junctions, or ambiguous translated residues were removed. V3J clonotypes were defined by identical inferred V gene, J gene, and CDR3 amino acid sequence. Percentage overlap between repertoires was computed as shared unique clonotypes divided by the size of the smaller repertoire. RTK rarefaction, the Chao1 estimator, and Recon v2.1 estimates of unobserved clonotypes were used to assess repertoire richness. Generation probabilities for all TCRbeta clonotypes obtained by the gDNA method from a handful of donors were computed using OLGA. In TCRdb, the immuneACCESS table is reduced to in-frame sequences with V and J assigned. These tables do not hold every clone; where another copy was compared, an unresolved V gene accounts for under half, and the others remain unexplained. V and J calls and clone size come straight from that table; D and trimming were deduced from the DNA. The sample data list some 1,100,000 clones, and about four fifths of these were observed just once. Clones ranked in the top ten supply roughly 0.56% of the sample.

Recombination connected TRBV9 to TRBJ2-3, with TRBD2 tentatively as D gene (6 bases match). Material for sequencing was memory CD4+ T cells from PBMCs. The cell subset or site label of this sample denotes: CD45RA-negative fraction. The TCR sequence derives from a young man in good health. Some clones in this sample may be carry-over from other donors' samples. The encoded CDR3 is CASSTGLHTDTQYF. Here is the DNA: TGTGCCAGCAGCACGGGACTTCACACAGATACGCAGTATTTT.